This T cell receptor beta chain originates from a study of T cells in Graves' hyperthyroidism and ophthalmopathy. Study summary: At the time of initial diagnosis and before any treatment, peripheral blood was collected.

Ten or more counts support this clonotype. RNA transcripts provided the source from which TCR beta CDR3 regions were amplified. TCR CDR3 underwent first-round RT-PCR with the HTBI primer set. Each CDR3 protein gets one entry after TCRdb re-called the multiplex PCR reads with MiXCR. Here the sample spans about 560,000 distinct CDR3 sequences, over 15% being singletons. The CDR3 has 13 residues. CDR1 and CDR2 (germline): SGHNT, YENEEA. V was pared by 7 bases and J by 6 bases, with 16 bases between. V gene TRBV11-3 combines with J gene TRBJ2-7; weak D call: TRBD2 (6 bases). Specimen: blood. The clonotype was recovered from a woman aged 18-29 years with Graves' hyperthyroidism. The CDR3: CASTPGDASEQYF. CDR3 in DNA: TGTGCCAGCACCCCGGGGGATGCCTCCGAGCAGTACTTC.